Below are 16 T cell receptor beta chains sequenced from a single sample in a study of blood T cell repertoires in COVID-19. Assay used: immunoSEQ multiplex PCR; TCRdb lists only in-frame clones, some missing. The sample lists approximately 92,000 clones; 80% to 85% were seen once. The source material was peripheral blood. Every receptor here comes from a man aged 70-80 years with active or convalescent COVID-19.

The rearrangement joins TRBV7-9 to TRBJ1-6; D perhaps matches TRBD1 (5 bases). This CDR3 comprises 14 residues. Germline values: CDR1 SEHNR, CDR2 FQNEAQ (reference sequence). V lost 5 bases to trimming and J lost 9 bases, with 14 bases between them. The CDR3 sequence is CASSNQGGGSPLHF. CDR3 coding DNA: TGTGCCAGCAGCAACCAGGGTGGTGGTTCACCCCTCCACTTT.

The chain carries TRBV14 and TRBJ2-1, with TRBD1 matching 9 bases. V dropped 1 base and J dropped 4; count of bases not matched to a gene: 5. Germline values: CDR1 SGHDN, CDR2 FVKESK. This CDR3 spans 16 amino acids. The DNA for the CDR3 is TGTGCCAGCAGCCAAGCGAGGGGGACAGGGTACAATGAGCAGTTCTTC. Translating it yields CASSQARGTGYNEQFF.

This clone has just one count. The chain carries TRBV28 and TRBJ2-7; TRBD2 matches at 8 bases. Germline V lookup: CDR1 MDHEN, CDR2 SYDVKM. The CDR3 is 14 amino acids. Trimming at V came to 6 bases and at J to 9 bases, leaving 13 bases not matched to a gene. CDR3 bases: TGTGCCAGCAGCCCCGGAGCGGGGGCCCCCCGGCAGTACTTC. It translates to CASSPGAGAPRQYF.

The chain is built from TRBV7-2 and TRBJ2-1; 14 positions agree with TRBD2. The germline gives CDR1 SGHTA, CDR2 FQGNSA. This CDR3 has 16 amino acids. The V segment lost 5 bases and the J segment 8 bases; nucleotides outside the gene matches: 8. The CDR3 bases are TGTGCCAGCAGCCCAATGGGACTAGCGGGGGCATATGAGCAGTTCTTC. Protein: CASSPMGLAGAYEQFF.

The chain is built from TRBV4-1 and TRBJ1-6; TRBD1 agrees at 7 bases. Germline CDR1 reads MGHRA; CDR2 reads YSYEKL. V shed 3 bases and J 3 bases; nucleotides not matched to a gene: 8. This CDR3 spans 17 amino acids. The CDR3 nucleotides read TGCGCCAGCAGCCACGACAGGGCTCGGGGCTATAATTCACCCCTCCACTTT. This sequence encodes CASSHDRARGYNSPLHF.

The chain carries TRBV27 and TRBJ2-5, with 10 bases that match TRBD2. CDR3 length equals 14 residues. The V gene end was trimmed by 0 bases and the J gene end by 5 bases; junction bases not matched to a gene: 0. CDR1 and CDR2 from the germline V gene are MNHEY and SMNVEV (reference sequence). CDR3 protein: CASSLSTSGETQYF. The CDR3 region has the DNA TGTGCCAGCAGTTTATCGACTAGCGGGGAGACCCAGTACTTC.

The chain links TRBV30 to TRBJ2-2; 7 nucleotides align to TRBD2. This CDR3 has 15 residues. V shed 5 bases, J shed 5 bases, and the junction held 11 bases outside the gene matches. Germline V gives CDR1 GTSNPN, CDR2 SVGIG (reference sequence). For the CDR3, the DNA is TGTGCCTGGGGTACCTGGGGGGGTTGGACCGGGGAGCTGTTTTTT. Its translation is CAWGTWGGWTGELFF.

Here the CDR3 DNA reads TGCAGCGTTGAGAGGACTTACAATGAGCAGTTCTTC. Translated, it gives CSVERTYNEQFF. The chain recombines TRBV29-1 with TRBJ2-1, with a tentative D call TRBD2 (5 bases). Trimming took 3 bases from V and 4 from J, leaving 7 bases between them. Per the germline V gene, CDR1 is SQVTM and CDR2 is ANQGSEA. The CDR3 runs 12 residues.

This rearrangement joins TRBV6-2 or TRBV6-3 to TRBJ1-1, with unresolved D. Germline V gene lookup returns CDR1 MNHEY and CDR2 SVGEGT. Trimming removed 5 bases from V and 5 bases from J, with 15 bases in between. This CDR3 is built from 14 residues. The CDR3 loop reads CASSMNSPWTEAFF. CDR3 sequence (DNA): TGTGCCAGCAGTATGAACTCCCCATGGACTGAAGCTTTCTTT.

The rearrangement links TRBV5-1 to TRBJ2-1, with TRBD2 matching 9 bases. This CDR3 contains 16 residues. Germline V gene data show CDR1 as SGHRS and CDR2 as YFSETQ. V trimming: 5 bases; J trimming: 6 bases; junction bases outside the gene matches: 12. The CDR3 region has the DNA TGCGCCAGCAGTTCCACGGGACTAGCTTCAGGCAATGAGCAGTTCTTC. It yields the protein CASSSTGLASGNEQFF.

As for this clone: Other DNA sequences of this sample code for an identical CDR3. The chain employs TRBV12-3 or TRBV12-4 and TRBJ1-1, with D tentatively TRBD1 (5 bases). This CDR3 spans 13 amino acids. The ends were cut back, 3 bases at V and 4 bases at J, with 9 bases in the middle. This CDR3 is CASSFQGSTEAFF. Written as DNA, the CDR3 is TGTGCCAGCAGTTTTCAGGGAAGCACTGAAGCTTTCTTT.

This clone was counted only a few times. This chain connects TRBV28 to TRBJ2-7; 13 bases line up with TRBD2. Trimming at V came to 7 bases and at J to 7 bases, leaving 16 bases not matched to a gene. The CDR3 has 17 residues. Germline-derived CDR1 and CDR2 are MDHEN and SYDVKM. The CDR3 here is CASNWGLAGMAAREQYF. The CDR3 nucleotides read TGTGCCAGCAACTGGGGACTAGCGGGGATGGCGGCGCGGGAGCAGTACTTC.

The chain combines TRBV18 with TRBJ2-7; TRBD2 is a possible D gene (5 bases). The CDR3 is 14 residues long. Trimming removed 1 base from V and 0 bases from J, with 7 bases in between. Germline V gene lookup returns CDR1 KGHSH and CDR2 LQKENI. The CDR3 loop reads CASSPRRDSYEQYF. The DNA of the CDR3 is TGTGCCAGCTCACCACGACGGGACTCCTACGAGCAGTACTTC.

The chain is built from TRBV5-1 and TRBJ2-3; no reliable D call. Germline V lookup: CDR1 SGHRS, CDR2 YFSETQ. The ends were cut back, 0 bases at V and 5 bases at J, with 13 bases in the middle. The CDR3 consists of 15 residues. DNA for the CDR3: TGCGCCAGCAGCTTGGAGGTAGCCCCTTTAGATACGCAGTATTTT. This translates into CASSLEVAPLDTQYF.

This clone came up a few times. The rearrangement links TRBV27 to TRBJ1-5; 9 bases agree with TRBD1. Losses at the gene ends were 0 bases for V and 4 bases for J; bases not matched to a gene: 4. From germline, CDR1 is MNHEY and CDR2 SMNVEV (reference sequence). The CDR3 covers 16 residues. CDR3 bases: TGTGCCAGCAGTTTATCGGGACAGGGTTGGAATCAGCCCCAGCATTTT. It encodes CASSLSGQGWNQPQHF.

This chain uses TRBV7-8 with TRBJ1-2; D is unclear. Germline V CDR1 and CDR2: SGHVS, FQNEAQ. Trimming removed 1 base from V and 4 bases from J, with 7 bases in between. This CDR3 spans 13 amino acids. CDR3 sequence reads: CASSLVAVYGYTF. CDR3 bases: TGTGCCAGCAGCTTAGTGGCGGTCTATGGCTACACCTTC.